A selection of T cell receptor beta chains follows, all from one sample in a study of response to subunit inactivated influenza vaccine. From the RT-PCR reads, TCRdb called clonotypes with MiXCR, one entry per CDR3 protein. This sample has around 570,000 distinct CDR3 sequences, with under 9% found just once. Sequenced material: PBMCs from blood, taken less than 30 months after vaccination. Every receptor here comes from a man aged 45 to 70 who received an inactivated influenza vaccine. Each CDR3 is given with its conserved first and last residue. The order of the fields is D gene, V gene, J gene, clone size, CDR3 protein, CDR3 DNA. D genes are given only for firm matches. The size entry is marked missing in some rows and otherwise reads once, few, many or a size class.

>NA|TRBV19|TRBJ1-2|few
CASSMIPGQPIYGYTF
TGTGCCAGTAGTATGATCCCGGGTCAGCCCATCTATGGCTACACCTTC
>NA|TRBV7-2|TRBJ2-3|few
CASSFKGGLWDTQYF
TGTGCCAGCAGCTTCAAAGGGGGGCTATGGGATACGCAGTATTTT
>TRBD1|TRBV6-5|TRBJ1-1|NA
CASSYIQPGQITEAFF
TGTGCCAGCAGTTACATACAACCGGGACAGATCACTGAAGCTTTCTTT
>TRBD2|TRBV6-2/TRBV6-3|TRBJ2-7|few
CASSSPLAGVSYEQYF
TGTGCCAGCAGTTCACCCCTAGCGGGGGTCTCCTACGAGCAGTACTTC
>NA|TRBV9|TRBJ1-6|many
CASSVDMIKNSPLHF
TGTGCCAGCAGCGTTGACATGATAAAGAATTCACCCCTCCACTTT
>NA|TRBV2|TRBJ1-1|NA
CASSEAEAGDITEAFF
TGTGCCAGCAGTGAAGCGGAGGCAGGGGATATCACTGAAGCTTTCTTT
>NA|TRBV29-1|TRBJ2-7|NA
CSVQGQANEQYF
TGCAGCGTCCAGGGGCAGGCTAACGAGCAGTACTTC
>NA|TRBV28|TRBJ2-7|NA
CASSAIGGPSYEQYF
TGTGCCAGCAGTGCTATCGGGGGTCCCTCCTACGAGCAGTACTTC
>NA|TRBV4-2|TRBJ1-5|few
CASSQDSGGSSNQPQHF
TGTGCCAGCAGCCAAGATTCGGGTGGGAGTAGCAATCAGCCCCAGCATTTT
>NA|TRBV5-6|TRBJ1-2|few
CASSLGRGGGYTF
TGTGCCAGCAGCTTGGGCAGGGGCGGTGGCTACACCTTC
>TRBD1|TRBV4-3|TRBJ2-2|few
CASSQSPHRGRTGELFF
TGCGCCAGCAGCCAATCTCCCCACAGGGGAAGGACCGGGGAGCTGTTTTTT
>NA|TRBV24-1|TRBJ2-1|many
CATNPSGGDEQFF
TGTGCCACCAACCCGAGTGGGGGCGATGAGCAGTTCTTC
>NA|TRBV27|TRBJ2-1|NA
CASTPTVGYLYNEQFF
TGTGCCAGCACGCCCACTGTAGGCTACCTCTACAATGAGCAGTTCTTC
>NA|TRBV4-1|TRBJ1-5|many
CASSQDRGSYSNQPQHF
TGCGCCAGCAGCCAAGATCGGGGAAGCTATAGCAATCAGCCCCAGCATTTT
>TRBD1|TRBV5-1|TRBJ2-7|many
CASSLTWTGDSEQYF
TGCGCCAGCAGCTTAACGTGGACAGGGGACTCCGAGCAGTACTTC
>TRBD1|TRBV2|TRBJ2-7|few
CASRAGQGETYEQYF
TGTGCCAGCAGAGCGGGACAGGGGGAAACCTACGAGCAGTACTTC
>NA|TRBV5-1|TRBJ2-7|NA
CASSLAMKAHEQYF
TGCGCCAGCAGCTTGGCGATGAAGGCCCACGAGCAGTACTTC
>TRBD2|TRBV11-2|TRBJ2-7|many
CASSLGTSVFYEQYF
TGTGCCAGCAGCTTAGGAACTAGCGTATTCTACGAGCAGTACTTC
>NA|TRBV6-1|TRBJ2-5|many
CASSRGRMEETQYF
TGTGCCAGCAGTAGGGGCAGAATGGAGGAGACCCAGTACTTC
>NA|TRBV11-2|TRBJ2-2|NA
CASSQYVNTGELFF
TGTGCCAGCAGCCAGTACGTTAACACCGGGGAGCTGTTTTTT
>NA|TRBV19|TRBJ1-5|few
CASSPGRDNQPQHF
TGTGCCAGTAGTCCGGGACGAGACAATCAGCCCCAGCATTTT
>NA|TRBV5-1|TRBJ2-7|many
CASRSGGYNEQYF
TGCGCCAGCAGGTCTGGGGGGTATAACGAGCAGTACTTC
>NA|TRBV24-1|TRBJ2-3|NA
CATSEPPTDTQYF
TGTGCCACCAGTGAGCCTCCGACAGATACGCAGTATTTT
>TRBD2|TRBV12-3/TRBV12-4|TRBJ2-2|many
CASRPGLAGTGELFF
TGTGCCAGCAGACCGGGACTAGCGGGCACCGGGGAGCTGTTTTTT
>TRBD2|TRBV4-2|TRBJ2-7|many
CASSQVAGEIYEQYF
TGTGCCAGCAGCCAAGTGGCGGGAGAGATCTACGAGCAGTACTTC
>NA|TRBV28|TRBJ2-3|NA
CASSNPGSAQGTQYF
TGTGCCAGCAGTAACCCGGGCAGCGCCCAGGGTACGCAGTATTTT
>NA|TRBV9|TRBJ2-7|NA
CASSVAPEGGYEQYF
TGTGCCAGCAGCGTAGCTCCCGAGGGAGGCTACGAGCAGTACTTC
>NA|TRBV12-3/TRBV12-4|TRBJ2-5|NA
CASRPLGPAETQYF
TGTGCCAGCAGGCCTTTGGGGCCCGCGGAGACCCAGTACTTC
>TRBD1|TRBV20-1|TRBJ1-6|few
CSASDRGRSSYNSPLHF
TGCAGTGCCTCGGACAGGGGTAGGAGCTCCTATAATTCACCCCTCCACTTT
>NA|TRBV6-5|TRBJ2-7|NA
CASSYPREGGTTEQYF
TGTGCCAGCAGTTACCCCAGGGAGGGGGGAACGACCGAGCAGTACTTC
>TRBD1|TRBV2|TRBJ2-3|few
CASSEAWTGASDTQYF
TGTGCCAGCAGTGAAGCTTGGACAGGGGCTTCAGATACGCAGTATTTT